The next 15 T cell receptor beta chains were all read from a single sample in a study of blood T cell repertoires in COVID-19. TCRdb keeps only in-frame clones here, not all; method: immunoSEQ multiplex PCR. This table has approximately 68,000 clones, 75% to 85% appearing once. The material sequenced was peripheral blood. Receptors originate from a woman aged 55-70 years with acute or convalescent COVID-19.

The chain employs TRBV7-6 and TRBJ2-3; maybe TRBD2 (6 bases). Germline lookup yields CDR1 SGHVS and CDR2 FNYEAQ. The CDR3 spans 15 residues. Trimming removed 1 base at V and 5 bases at J, with 13 bases between. The CDR3 loop reads CASSLGGGYEDTQYF. For the CDR3, the DNA is TGTGCCAGCAGCTTAGGTGGGGGGTATGAAGATACGCAGTATTTT.

The V and J genes are TRBV9 and TRBJ1-1; 9 bases align to TRBD1. This CDR3 contains 17 residues. CDR1 and CDR2 from the germline V gene are SGDLS and YYNGEE. V lost 3 bases and J lost 0; bases outside the gene matches: 9. The CDR3 here is CASSDRTGEGMNTEAFF. The CDR3 coding sequence is TGTGCCAGCAGCGACCGGACAGGGGAAGGGATGAACACTGAAGCTTTCTTT.

The chain carries TRBV25-1 and TRBJ1-1; 7 bases match TRBD1. The CDR3 runs to 12 residues. CDR1 and CDR2 from the germline V gene are MGHDK and SYGVNS. V lost 7 bases to trimming and J lost 9 bases; unmatched junction nucleotides: 8. In DNA form, the CDR3 reads TGTGCCAGCACTCCCTGGGACAGTAAAGCTTTCTTT. It encodes CASTPWDSKAFF. The variable domain in full, completed from reference TRBV25-1 and TRBJ1-1, reads EADIYQTPRYLVIGTGKKITLECSQTMGHDKMYWYQQDPGMELHLIHYSYGVNSTEKGDLSSESTVSRIRTEHFPLTLESARPSHTSQYLCASTPWDSKAFFGQGTRLTVV.

This chain joins TRBV11-2 and TRBJ2-1, with 10 bases lining up with TRBD2. The germline CDR1 and CDR2 sequences are SGHAT and FQNNGV. Trimming took 2 bases from V and 8 from J; bases not matched to a gene: 6. The CDR3 has 15 amino acids. In DNA, the CDR3 is TGTGCCAGCAGCTTAAGCGGGGGGGATTTCTATGAGCAGTTCTTC. It specifies CASSLSGGDFYEQFF.

The CDR3, as DNA: TGTGCCAGCAGTCCCCTCGGGGGAAGGGGCGGCTACACCTTC. It specifies CASSPLGGRGGYTF. V gene TRBV6-5 combines with J gene TRBJ1-2, with TRBD1 as a possible D gene (5 bases). The CDR3 is 14 residues long. Per germline, CDR1 MNHEY and CDR2 SVGAGI. V was cut by 5 bases and J by 8 bases, with 18 bases left in between.

The chain uses TRBV29-1 and TRBJ2-7; perhaps TRBD1 as D (6 bases). V was trimmed by 4 bases and J by 3 bases, leaving 10 bases between them. CDR1 is SQVTM, CDR2 ANQGSEA, per germline. This CDR3 has 12 residues. The chain's CDR3 is CSVAIGGYEQYF. DNA of the CDR3: TGCAGCGTTGCTATAGGGGGCTACGAGCAGTACTTC.

V usage is TRBV7-2 and J usage is TRBJ2-3; 10 bases fit TRBD2. In germline, CDR1 is SGHTA, CDR2 FQGNSA. This CDR3 region has 15 residues. V dropped 2 bases and J dropped 5; count of bases not matched to a gene: 4. As DNA, the CDR3 is TGTGCCAGCAGCTTAAAAGCGGGGGGGCTAGATACGCAGTATTTT. It yields the protein CASSLKAGGLDTQYF.

The V gene is TRBV3-1 (or the pseudogene TRBV3-2), the J gene TRBJ1-3; D ambiguous. Trimming stripped 4 bases from V and 0 bases from J, with 16 bases between. In germline, CDR1 is LGHDT, CDR2 YNNKEL (reference sequence). The CDR3 is made up of 17 amino acids. The CDR3 bases are TGTGCCAGCAGCCGGTCCGAGGGCATCAGCTCTGGAAACACCATATATTTT. It encodes CASSRSEGISSGNTIYF.

The V and J genes are TRBV6-5 and TRBJ1-2, with 8 bases lining up with TRBD1. After removal of 6 bases from V and 8 bases from J, the junction contained 11 bases not matched to a gene. The CDR3 has 14 amino acids. From germline, CDR1 is MNHEY and CDR2 SVGAGI. Here the CDR3 DNA reads TGTGCCAGCAGGAACCTGGGGACAGGAGACGGCTACACCTTC. This codes for CASRNLGTGDGYTF.

The count of this clone is one. CDR3 sequence (DNA): TGTGCCAGCTCACCGACGGGACAGGGAGCTGGAAACACCATATATTTT. This gives the protein CASSPTGQGAGNTIYF. The chain uses TRBV18 and TRBJ1-3; the match to TRBD1 covers 9 bases. The CDR3 has 16 residues. Germline V CDR1 and CDR2: KGHSH, LQKENI. After removal of 3 bases from V and 2 bases from J, the junction contained 5 bases not matched to a gene.

In its sample, this clone was seen once. V and J are TRBV29-1 and TRBJ2-7; 9 nucleotides match TRBD1. V was pared by 7 bases and J by 3 bases, with 7 bases of the junction left unmatched. Per germline, CDR1 SQVTM and CDR2 ANQGSEA. This CDR3 has 13 amino acids. CDR3 sequence (DNA): TGCAGCGGTCGGGACAGGGTCGACTACGAGCAGTACTTC. Translated: CSGRDRVDYEQYF.

The chain links TRBV12-3 or TRBV12-4 to TRBJ2-6; D possibly corresponds to TRBD1 (6 bases). Trimming removed 7 bases at V and 2 bases at J, with 6 bases between. CDR3 length equals 13 residues. In nucleotides, the CDR3 is TGTGCCAGCACAGGGGCTGGGGCCAACGTCCTGACTTTC. This codes for CASTGAGANVLTF.

V and J are TRBV9 and TRBJ1-2, with 8 nucleotides matching TRBD1. In germline, CDR1 is SGDLS, CDR2 YYNGEE. Trimming took 4 bases from V and 1 from J; bases not matched to a gene: 15. This CDR3 contains 18 residues. This CDR3 is CASSPSTGTGISNYGYTF. DNA of the CDR3: TGTGCCAGCAGCCCCTCGACAGGGACAGGAATAAGTAACTATGGCTACACCTTC. Supplemented by reference TRBV9 and TRBJ1-2, the full variable domain reads DSGVTQTPKHLITATGQRVTLRCSPRSGDLSVYWYQQSLDQGLQFLIQYYNGEERAKGNILERFSAQQFPDLHSELNLSSLELGDSALYFCASSPSTGTGISNYGYTFGSGTRLTVV.

The rearrangement joins TRBV7-6 to TRBJ1-4, with 8 bases matching TRBD1. The J segment lost 0 bases and the V segment lost 5 bases, leaving 5 bases of the junction unmatched. Germline assignment: CDR1 SGHVS and CDR2 FNYEAQ. This CDR3 region has 16 residues. In DNA, the CDR3 is TGTGCCAGCAGCAAGACGGACAGGGCAACTAATGAAAAACTGTTTTTT. This sequence encodes CASSKTDRATNEKLFF.

The chain uses TRBV24-1 and TRBJ1-1; 7 bases are a match to TRBD1. There are 14 residues in the CDR3. With 3 bases clipped from V and 7 bases from J, the junction kept 7 bases outside the gene matches. CDR1 and CDR2 (germline): KGHDR, SFDVKD. CDR3: CATSDTGQLNEAFF. CDR3 sequence (DNA): TGTGCCACCAGTGATACGGGACAGCTAAATGAAGCTTTCTTT.